This TCR beta chain was sequenced in a study of blood T cells in healthy people across ages. This clonotype has just a few counts. As yet, its antigen is unknown. Overall study results and limits: Compared with aged donors, long-lived donors showed fewer expanded clones, suggesting selection.

Germline assignment: CDR1 MDHEN and CDR2 SYDVKM. Trimming took 1 base from V and 10 from J; bases not matched to a gene: 9. This CDR3 is built from 15 residues. Combining a sample-barcoded 5' primer with a J-beta primer mix, a second PCR ran for roughly 7 to 12 cycles. Each cDNA molecule received a tag from a template-switch adaptor that had 12 random nucleotides. TCRdb reprocessed the 5' RACE reads via MiXCR and lists one record per CDR3 protein. The data show around 800,000 distinct CDR3 sequences, with approximately 24% seen just once and 2.5% to 3.5% held by the top ten. The same specimen was also included in a second study, on T cells of mothers and their children. Turning to that study: Added by the second PCR's M1S primer were sample barcodes and 2-4 random nucleotides. The yield was over 9 million TCR beta CDR3 reads from each mother and a few million from each child.

This TCR was sampled from a boy aged 5-17 years in good health. Sequencing used blood. This rearrangement joins TRBV28 to TRBJ1-1; TRBD1 aligns across 10 bases. The CDR3 sequence is CASSLFEGQGPGAFF. The CDR3 DNA is TGTGCCAGCAGTTTATTTGAGGGACAGGGGCCTGGAGCTTTCTTT.